This T cell receptor beta chain was identified in a study of T cell responses to AZD1222 COVID-19 vaccine (dated by TCRdb to 2020 to 2022). Context from the whole study: TCR sequencing was performed for more than 230 trial participants, of whom some 200 were given two doses of AZD1222 and around 25 were given two doses of MenACWY control vaccine. Trial participants were enrolled into age subgroups of 18-55, 56-69 and 70-plus years, which contained around 150, 29 and 61 TCR-sequenced participants, respectively. Overall study outcomes, separate from this receptor: Because no day 14 peak-response samples were available, the repertoires could be characterized only after the peak T cell response. Nearly half of unique spike-specific TCRs reportedly recognized epitopes outside regions mutated in the B.1.351 and B.1.1.7 variants. The vaccine-associated CD4 TCRs covered the entire spike protein, and the dominant responses fell in regions 160-218 and 743-854. Only six or seven AZD1222 recipients were SARS-CoV-2 seropositive at baseline, limiting conclusions about previously exposed vaccinees. Participants were mostly white British, with more females than males. The authors suggested clonal diversity may have been underestimated. Spike-specific TCR breadth and depth rose significantly after two AZD1222 doses compared with day 0 and with MenACWY recipients. The 56-69-year group was small, and its depth increase did not reach significance, likely because of low power.

The CDR3 regions of human TCRbeta chains were analyzed by immunosequencing. Turning to the authors' computational methods: TCRs in the repertoires were compared against a reference library of SARS-CoV-2-specific TCRs that had been generated with the MIRA antigen-specificity platform. Breadth was defined as the fraction of unique TCRs that were SARS-CoV-2-associated, and depth was defined as the fraction of total T cells that were SARS-CoV-2-associated. Each spike-specific TCR was assigned to its reactive spike region and to a CD4 or CD8 class using the MIRA data. Log10-transformed breadth and depth values were compared by one-way ANOVA with Sidak's multiple comparisons tests. The source is immuneACCESS, and TCRdb retained only in-frame sequences with V and J called. Part of the clones is not carried over; for the studies checked, unresolved V genes explain less than half of this, and the remainder is unexplained. V and J calls and clone size come straight from that table; D and trimming were deduced from the DNA. The sample records some 250,000 clones, 85% to 95% of which are singletons. The ten largest clones add up to 0.55% of the sample.

As to this clone: This receptor's antigen is unknown. No base quality information exists; no much larger clone differs at one position.

This specimen's time point label, interpreted: about 28 days (+/-7) after the second vaccine dose. AZD1222 recipients with second doses at about 4 weeks or about 12 weeks were pooled, because spike-specific TCR depth and breadth did not differ between schedules. Samples from vaccinated people were obtained from the UK trials COV001 and COV002, which included a single-blind randomized controlled phase 2/3 trial of AZD1222 (ChAdOx1 nCoV-19) in healthy adults. For TCRbeta chain sequencing, PBMC samples from trial participants were taken at day 0 and at day 28 after the second dose. This receptor was taken from an adult who received the AZD1222 COVID-19 vaccine. The sample here was peripheral blood, taken 28 days after the second AZD1222 dose.

The nucleotide sequence is given as TGTGCCGAGGGGGTTAGCGGTTCACCCCTCCACTTT. This is translated as CAEGVSGSPLHF. Recombination connected TRBV6-6 to TRBJ1-6, with a tentative D gene TRBD1 over 6 matching bases. In the germline V gene (reference sequence), CDR1 corresponds to MNHNY and CDR2 to SVGAGI. Inclusive of the bounding cysteine and phenylalanine, the CDR3 is 12 residues long. Kept here is only the CDR3 DNA, which spans 36 bases and is read in frame from base 1. V lost 11 bases and J lost 9 bases; the stretch between them is 14 bases long.